Below are 3 T cell receptor beta chains sequenced from a single sample in a study of blood T cells in healthy people across ages. With a J-beta primer mix and a sample-barcoded 5' primer, a second PCR ran about 7 to 12 cycles. In TCRdb, the 5' RACE reads were re-called with MiXCR into one record per CDR3 protein. The sample has approximately 1.5 million distinct CDR3 sequences; 35% to 45% are singletons. Sequenced: blood. The source of these receptors is a woman aged 18-35 years in good health.

This rearrangement joins TRBV10-3 to TRBJ1-1; 7 nucleotides match TRBD1. This CDR3 region has 15 residues. Germline assignment: CDR1 ENHRY and CDR2 SYGVKD. This CDR3 reads CVTSEPRQGRPEAFF. The CDR3, as DNA: TGTGTCACCAGTGAGCCGAGACAGGGTCGCCCTGAAGCTTTCTTT.

In its sample, this clonotype was seen a few times. The chain couples TRBV7-2 to TRBJ2-2, with D perhaps matching TRBD2 (5 bases). V was shortened by 7 bases and J by 6 bases, with 18 bases between the two germline ends. Germline V lookup: CDR1 SGHTA, CDR2 FQGNSA. The CDR3 is 15 amino acids. The CDR3 nucleotides are TGTGCCAGCACCCTTCAATCGGGGTCCCCCGGGGAGCTGTTTTTT. This gives the protein CASTLQSGSPGELFF.

This chain links TRBV7-2 with TRBJ2-1; D not certain. The CDR3 is 14 residues long. Deletions cut 5 bases from V and 7 bases from J, with 15 bases between. CDR1 and CDR2 from the germline V gene are SGHTA and FQGNSA. The CDR3 here is CASSIDRLRNEQFF. Here the CDR3 DNA reads TGTGCCAGCAGCATTGACCGACTCCGAAATGAGCAGTTCTTC.